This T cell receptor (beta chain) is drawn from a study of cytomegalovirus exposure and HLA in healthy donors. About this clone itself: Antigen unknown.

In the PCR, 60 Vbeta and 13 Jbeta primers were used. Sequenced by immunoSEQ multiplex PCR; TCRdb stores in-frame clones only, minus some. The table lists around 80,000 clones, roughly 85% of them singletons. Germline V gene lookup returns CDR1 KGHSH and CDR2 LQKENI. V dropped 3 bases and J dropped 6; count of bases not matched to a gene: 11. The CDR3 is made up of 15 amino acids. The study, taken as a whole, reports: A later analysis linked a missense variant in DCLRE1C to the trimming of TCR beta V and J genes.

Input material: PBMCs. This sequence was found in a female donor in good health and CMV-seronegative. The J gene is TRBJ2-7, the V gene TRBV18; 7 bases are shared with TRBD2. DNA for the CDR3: TGTGCCAGCTCACCCCGGGCGGGAGTATTGTTCGAGCAGTACTTC. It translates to CASSPRAGVLFEQYF.